Listed below are T cell receptor beta chains from one sample, sequenced in a study of cytotoxic CD8 clonotypes in ibrutinib-treated CLL. Only in-frame clones appear in the TCRdb table, and some are missing; sequencing was by immunoSEQ multiplex PCR. This table holds approximately 190,000 clones, 79% found once. Sequenced material: PBMCs, taken after 12 months of ibrutinib treatment. The receptors stem from a human donor with chronic lymphocytic leukemia. CDR3s include the opening cysteine and the closing phenylalanine or tryptophan. A D gene is named only where the DNA matches it firmly. Clone size, where shown, is once, few, many, or a class for clones that have expanded.

j_call v_call d_call clone_size cdr3_aa cdr3_nt
TRBJ1-2 TRBV29-1 . once CSVGGENYGYTF TGCAGCGTTGGAGGAGAGAACTATGGCTACACCTTC
TRBJ2-3 TRBV7-8 . . CASSLAPPRQAGTQYF TGTGCCAGCAGCCTTGCCCCGCCCCGACAGGCCGGTACGCAGTATTTT
TRBJ1-6 TRBV6-5 . once CASRSDGGGPLHF TGTGCCAGCAGATCCGACGGGGGCGGACCCCTCCACTTT
TRBJ1-2 TRBV6-5 . . CASSTNPYGYTF TGTGCCAGCAGCACCAATCCCTATGGCTACACCTTC
TRBJ1-1 TRBV5-1 TRBD1 . CASSLEPGGLEAFF TGCGCCAGCAGCCTAGAACCAGGGGGCCTTGAAGCTTTCTTT
TRBJ2-7 TRBV4-1 . . CASSQPRRGREQYF TGCGCCAGCAGCCAACCGAGGAGGGGCAGAGAGCAGTACTTC
TRBJ2-3 TRBV15 TRBD2 . CATRASGNTDTQYF TGTGCCACCAGGGCTAGCGGGAACACAGATACGCAGTATTTT
TRBJ2-7 TRBV5-6 TRBD1 . CASSPTGTGYYEQYF TGTGCCAGCAGCCCGACCGGGACAGGGTACTACGAGCAGTACTTC
TRBJ2-1 TRBV29-1 . . CRGTAATYNEQFF TGCAGGGGTACGGCGGCAACCTACAATGAGCAGTTCTTC
TRBJ1-1 TRBV7-6 . many CASSLLVGEAFF TGTGCCAGCAGCTTATTAGTAGGGGAGGCTTTCTTT
TRBJ1-1 TRBV23-1 . . CASSQLGRRNTEAFF TGCGCCAGCAGTCAACTGGGCAGGAGGAACACTGAAGCTTTCTTT
TRBJ2-5 TRBV7-9 . . CASSLIQETQYF TGTGCCAGCAGCTTAATCCAAGAGACCCAGTACTTC
TRBJ2-1 TRBV19 TRBD2 . CASSIPTSSSYNEQFF TGTGCCAGTAGTATCCCGACTAGCAGCTCCTACAATGAGCAGTTCTTC
TRBJ2-1 TRBV15 . . CATSRDLGGSNEQFF TGTGCCACCAGCAGAGATCTGGGGGGAAGCAATGAGCAGTTCTTC
TRBJ2-1 TRBV5-1 . . CASSLAVPTPNEQFF TGCGCCAGCAGCTTGGCCGTCCCTACCCCGAATGAGCAGTTCTTC
TRBJ2-7 TRBV5-4 TRBD2 . CASSPGTSGSGYEQYF TGTGCCAGCAGCCCCGGGACTAGCGGGAGTGGGTACGAGCAGTACTTC
TRBJ1-2 TRBV7-9 . once CASSSLRSPSYGYTF TGTGCCAGCAGCTCCCTACGTAGCCCCTCCTATGGCTACACCTTC
TRBJ2-7 TRBV27 . few CASSPGGLEQYF TGTGCCAGCAGCCCCGGGGGGCTCGAGCAGTACTTC
TRBJ2-2 TRBV6-1 . . CASSVPGVATGELFF TGTGCCAGCAGTGTTCCAGGGGTGGCCACCGGGGAGCTGTTTTTT
TRBJ2-2 TRBV7-9 . few CASSSDTGELFF TGTGCCAGCAGCTCCGACACCGGGGAGCTGTTTTTT
TRBJ2-7 TRBV7-9 TRBD2 . CASKPGTSGPYEQYF TGTGCCAGCAAACCCGGGACTAGCGGCCCCTACGAGCAGTACTTC
TRBJ2-5 TRBV29-1 . . CSVALRTQETQYF TGCAGCGTTGCCCTGAGGACCCAAGAGACCCAGTACTTC
TRBJ2-1 TRBV29-1 . . CSVAYSIDEQFF TGCAGCGTTGCCTATTCTATTGATGAGCAGTTCTTC
TRBJ2-7 TRBV6-5 TRBD2 . CASSRTSGLPYEQYF TGTGCCAGCAGTAGGACTAGCGGGCTTCCCTACGAGCAGTACTTC
TRBJ2-1 TRBV5-1 TRBD1 . CASSLAGQDYNEQFF TGCGCCAGCAGCTTGGCGGGACAGGACTACAATGAGCAGTTCTTC
TRBJ1-2 TRBV29-1 . . CSVSDGYGYTF TGCAGCGTTTCAGACGGCTATGGCTACACCTTC
TRBJ2-7 TRBV28 TRBD1 . CASSPNLGAGGVEQYF TGTGCCAGCAGCCCTAACCTTGGGGCAGGGGGCGTCGAGCAGTACTTC
TRBJ1-2 TRBV5-6 . . CASSSTLPDETNYGYTF TGTGCCAGCAGCTCGACGCTACCGGACGAGACTAACTATGGCTACACCTTC